These 7 T cell receptor beta chains were sequenced from one sample in a study of T cells expressing NK-cell markers. TCRdb re-called the 5' RACE reads; every CDR3 protein appears as one record, without DNA. This sample's table reports about 550,000 distinct CDR3 sequences. Sequenced material: blood T cells: a sorted CD56 or NKG2C T cell subset, CD4+ or CD8+ T cells, or bulk PBMC T cells (not recorded which). The receptors come from a man between 18 and 35 years old in good health.

This rearrangement joins TRBV7-3 to TRBJ2-7; TCRdb gives TRBD1 as the D gene, but with no DNA this cannot be confirmed. The CDR3 has 14 amino acids. Germline V gene sequence: CDR1 SGHTA, CDR2 FQGTGA. CDR3 sequence: CASSQLRDLYEQYF.

Here the CDR3 reads CSARVLAGSTDTQYF. The chain employs TRBV20-1 and TRBJ2-3; no DNA is available, so the TRBD2 call from TCRdb remains unchecked. CDR3 length: 15 amino acids. Per germline, CDR1 DFQATT and CDR2 SNEGSKA (reference sequence).

The chain has TRBV12-3 or TRBV12-4 and TRBJ1-5; TCRdb designates TRBD1, a call that cannot be tested without DNA. CDR3 size: 17 residues. This chain's CDR3 is CASSLQGPRGSNQPQHF.

The chain joins TRBV29-1 to TRBJ2-1. This CDR3 is built from 14 residues. Germline V gene data show CDR1 as SQVTM and CDR2 as ANQGSEA. CDR3: CSVGLSNPYNEQFF.

The chain links TRBV5-1 to TRBJ2-3. The CDR3 has 17 amino acids. In germline, CDR1 is SGHRS, CDR2 YFSETQ. The CDR3 here is CASSFGHLDTSTDTQYF.

The chain couples TRBV29-1 to TRBJ2-7; lacking DNA, the TRBD1 call made by TCRdb goes unchecked. The CDR3 has 14 amino acids. Germline CDR1 reads SQVTM; CDR2 reads ANQGSEA. This CDR3 is CSVGDRVLSYEQYF.

The CDR3 is CSVGFESSYNEQFF. The chain links TRBV29-1 to TRBJ2-1. The CDR3 totals 14 residues. Germline V gene sequence: CDR1 SQVTM, CDR2 ANQGSEA.